These T cell receptor beta chains were read from a single sample in a study of identical twins. TCRdb reprocessed the 5' RACE reads via MiXCR and lists one record per CDR3 protein. The table has roughly 250,000 distinct CDR3 sequences, 11% to 15% seen once. Sequencing was performed on memory (CD45RO+) T cells sorted from blood. All receptors derive from a woman in her late teens or twenties in good health. CDR3s include the opening cysteine and the closing phenylalanine or tryptophan. The D gene is left open where the match is weak. Clone size is shown for a subset of rows, as once, few, many or a class of expanded clone.

.	13	TRBV5-6	.	TRBJ2-4	CASSLDGPNIQYF	TGTGCCAGCAGCTTGGACGGCCCGAACATTCAGTACTTC
.	14	TRBV12-3/TRBV12-4	.	TRBJ1-1	CASSFALANTKAFF	TGTGCCAGCAGTTTTGCCCTTGCAAACACTAAAGCTTTCTTT
.	17	TRBV15	.	TRBJ1-5	CATSRDQTPGPTPAQHF	TGTGCCACCAGCAGAGACCAGACGCCTGGGCCGACTCCCGCCCAGCATTTT
TRBD2	13	TRBV4-3	many	TRBJ2-7	CASSQETSGQQYF	TGCGCCAGCAGCCAAGAGACTAGCGGCCAGCAGTACTTC
TRBD1	15	TRBV4-2	many	TRBJ1-1	CASSLLTGRDTEAFF	TGTGCCAGCAGCCTACTGACAGGGAGAGACACTGAAGCTTTCTTT
.	12	TRBV11-2	few	TRBJ2-2	CASSFSTGELFF	TGTGCCAGCAGCTTCTCCACCGGGGAGCTGTTTTTT
.	17	TRBV15	.	TRBJ1-2	CATSRGNRGVGGFRYTF	TGTGCCACCAGCAGAGGAAATCGAGGGGTAGGGGGGTTCCGCTACACCTTC
.	14	TRBV5-1	.	TRBJ2-5	CASSPGEIKETQYF	TGCGCCAGCAGCCCAGGGGAAATCAAAGAGACCCAGTACTTC
.	16	TRBV6-7	few	TRBJ1-1	CASSYRGRAMNTEAFF	TGTGCCAGCAGTTATCGGGGCAGGGCCATGAACACTGAAGCTTTCTTT
.	13	TRBV7-3	few	TRBJ1-1	CASGMGANTEAFF	TGTGCCAGCGGGATGGGGGCGAACACTGAAGCTTTCTTT
.	15	TRBV13	few	TRBJ2-1	CASSPQVAPDNEQFF	TGTGCCAGCAGCCCCCAGGTAGCCCCGGACAATGAGCAGTTCTTC
TRBD2	16	TRBV20-1	few	TRBJ2-3	CSATTSGGGATDTQYF	TGCAGTGCTACGACTAGCGGGGGTGGGGCCACAGATACGCAGTATTTT
.	14	TRBV10-3	.	TRBJ2-7	CAISESGGFGEQYF	TGTGCCATCAGTGAGAGTGGGGGATTCGGCGAGCAGTACTTC
.	13	TRBV5-1	many	TRBJ2-5	CASSPDSQETQYF	TGTGCCAGCTCACCAGACAGCCAAGAGACCCAGTACTTC
.	15	TRBV2	few	TRBJ1-2	CASSGGGNAGYGYTF	TGTGCCAGCAGTGGTGGTGGTAACGCGGGCTATGGCTACACCTTC
.	17	TRBV7-2	few	TRBJ1-1	CASSLVIGSVVPTEAFF	TGTGCCAGCAGCTTAGTGATCGGGTCGGTAGTTCCCACTGAAGCTTTCTTT
TRBD2	15	TRBV4-3	.	TRBJ2-3	CASSLLGGDADTQYF	TGCGCCAGCAGCCTCCTGGGGGGGGATGCAGATACGCAGTATTTT
.	14	TRBV5-6	.	TRBJ1-4	CASSQIATNEKLFF	TGTGCCAGCAGCCAAATTGCAACTAATGAAAAACTGTTTTTT
TRBD2	17	TRBV5-1	many	TRBJ2-1	CASSLPTSGGSYNEQFF	TGCGCCAGCAGCTTGCCGACTAGCGGAGGCTCCTACAATGAGCAGTTCTTC
.	15	TRBV28	.	TRBJ2-6	CASSFQNSGANVLTF	TGTGCCAGCAGTTTTCAGAACTCTGGGGCCAACGTCCTGACTTTC
TRBD1	16	TRBV5-1	.	TRBJ1-4	CASSQGNRGVREKLFF	TGCGCCAGCAGCCAAGGAAACAGGGGCGTTCGAGAAAAACTGTTTTTT
.	13	TRBV12-3/TRBV12-4	.	TRBJ2-1	CASSFTGGGEQFF	TGTGCCAGCAGTTTTACAGGCGGGGGCGAGCAGTTCTTC
TRBD1	15	TRBV11-2	many	TRBJ2-1	CASSADWGTDNEQFF	TGTGCCAGCAGCGCCGACTGGGGGACAGACAATGAGCAGTTCTTC
.	14	TRBV6-1	.	TRBJ1-3	CASQTGSSGNTIYF	TGTGCCAGCCAGACAGGATCCTCTGGAAACACCATATATTTT
TRBD2	17	TRBV15	.	TRBJ2-3	CATSRTRTSGSTDTQYF	TGTGCCACCAGCAGGACCCGGACTAGCGGGAGTACAGATACGCAGTATTTT
TRBD1	15	TRBV27	.	TRBJ1-4	CASRREGATNEKLFF	TGTGCCAGCAGAAGGGAGGGGGCCACTAATGAAAAACTGTTTTTT
.	15	TRBV10-1	.	TRBJ2-2	CASSAGGANTGELFF	TGCGCCAGCAGTGCCGGCGGGGCGAACACCGGGGAGCTGTTTTTT
.	13	TRBV5-4	few	TRBJ2-1	CASSLDAQNEQFF	TGTGCCAGCAGCTTGGATGCGCAGAATGAGCAGTTCTTC
TRBD2	13	TRBV7-2	.	TRBJ2-7	CASSSPGGHEQYF	TGTGCCAGCAGCTCTCCGGGGGGACACGAGCAGTACTTC
TRBD2	16	TRBV27	.	TRBJ2-7	CASSLAPGGGTYEQYF	TGTGCCAGCAGTTTAGCCCCTGGGGGGGGGACTTACGAGCAGTACTTC
.	14	TRBV7-9	many	TRBJ1-4	CASSIGVIGEKLFF	TGTGCCAGCAGCATAGGGGTAATCGGCGAAAAACTGTTTTTT
.	11	TRBV5-6	many	TRBJ1-1	CASSFLSEAFF	TGTGCCAGCAGCTTCCTGTCGGAGGCTTTCTTT
.	13	TRBV10-3	few	TRBJ1-2	CAISAKTLGSYTF	TGTGCCATCAGTGCAAAGACGCTTGGGAGCTACACCTTC
.	14	TRBV5-6	.	TRBJ2-5	CASSLVSAQETQYF	TGTGCCAGCAGCTTGGTATCGGCCCAAGAGACCCAGTACTTC
.	14	TRBV6-5	.	TRBJ2-5	CASSYGGLGETQYF	TGTGCCAGCAGTTATGGAGGGTTAGGGGAGACCCAGTACTTC
.	13	TRBV3-1	few	TRBJ1-1	CASSQTDPNKAFF	TGTGCCAGCAGCCAGACAGACCCTAATAAAGCTTTCTTT
.	17	TRBV6-2/TRBV6-3	few	TRBJ2-1	CASRHRGLQSSYNEQFF	TGTGCCAGCAGACACCGGGGGCTCCAGAGCTCCTACAATGAGCAGTTCTTC
.	14	TRBV2	few	TRBJ2-6	CASSASSGANVLTF	TGTGCCAGCAGTGCCAGCTCTGGGGCCAACGTCCTGACTTTC
TRBD1	15	TRBV4-2	once	TRBJ1-1	CASSHWTGGNTEAFF	TGTGCCAGCAGCCATTGGACAGGCGGGAACACTGAAGCTTTCTTT
.	13	TRBV18	.	TRBJ2-5	CASSRARDETQYF	TGTGCCAGCTCACGAGCAAGAGACGAGACCCAGTACTTC
.	16	TRBV20-1	many	TRBJ2-3	CSAPQSGRSWADTQYF	TGCAGTGCTCCACAATCAGGAAGGAGTTGGGCAGATACGCAGTATTTT
.	18	TRBV19	few	TRBJ2-1	CASSIVGRLSRGGNEQFF	TGTGCCAGTAGTATAGTTGGCAGGTTGTCTCGTGGGGGCAATGAGCAGTTCTTC
.	16	TRBV11-2	medium-sized	TRBJ2-3	CASSSYRTADTDTQYF	TGTGCCAGCAGCTCCTACAGGACCGCGGACACAGATACGCAGTATTTT
.	17	TRBV6-2/TRBV6-3	few	TRBJ2-3	CASSYSRSSGSQDTQYF	TGTGCCAGCAGTTACTCCCGCAGTAGCGGCAGTCAAGATACGCAGTATTTT
TRBD1	15	TRBV20-1	many	TRBJ1-4	CSASRGTGRNEKLFF	TGCAGTGCTAGTAGGGGGACAGGACGTAATGAAAAACTGTTTTTT
.	13	TRBV27	.	TRBJ2-7	CASSYSYPYEQYF	TGTGCCAGCAGTTATTCTTACCCCTACGAGCAGTACTTC
TRBD1	14	TRBV5-1	few	TRBJ1-2	CASSPGTDSYGYTF	TGCGCCAGCAGCCCTGGGACAGACTCCTATGGCTACACCTTC
.	11	TRBV12-3/TRBV12-4	.	TRBJ2-5	CASSTLETQYF	TGTGCCAGCAGTACTTTAGAGACCCAGTACTTC
.	15	TRBV6-1	few	TRBJ2-7	CASTRDRPLSYEQYF	TGTGCCAGCACTCGCGACAGGCCCCTCTCCTACGAGCAGTACTTC
TRBD1	15	TRBV7-2	.	TRBJ2-7	CASSLKPGQIYEQYF	TGTGCCAGCAGCTTAAAGCCGGGACAGATCTACGAGCAGTACTTC
.	15	TRBV2	few	TRBJ1-2	CASSEENRVPYGYTF	TGTGCCAGCAGTGAAGAAAACAGGGTTCCCTATGGCTACACCTTC
TRBD2	13	TRBV20-1	few	TRBJ2-1	CSAFSGTYNEQFF	TGCAGTGCTTTTAGCGGGACCTACAATGAGCAGTTCTTC
TRBD1	16	TRBV24-1	few	TRBJ2-1	CATSDSGTVVALEQFF	TGTGCCACCAGTGATTCCGGGACAGTGGTCGCCCTTGAGCAGTTCTTC